These T cell receptor beta chains were read from a single sample in a study of regulatory T cells in long-lasting Graves disease. TCRdb passed the multiplex PCR reads through MiXCR, listing each CDR3 protein once. Among some 500,000 distinct CDR3 sequences listed, approximately 13% were seen once. The data were also submitted as part of a second study, on T cells in Graves' hyperthyroidism and ophthalmopathy.

The sequenced sample was peripheral blood mononuclear cells (PBMCs), obtained at new diagnosis, from a patient treated with antithyroid drugs. These TCRs come from a man aged 30 to 45 with Graves disease. Both conserved end residues are part of each CDR3. A D gene is named only where the DNA matches it firmly. Clone size is stated in some rows and not others, as once, few, many or a class when expanded.

many - TRBJ2-2 TRBV7-8 CASSPLPKDPLVTGELFF TGTGCCAGCAGCCCCCTCCCAAAGGACCCCCTTGTCACCGGGGAGCTGTTTTTT
many - TRBJ2-5 TRBV30 CAWSARILETQYF TGTGCCTGGAGTGCACGGATTTTGGAGACCCAGTACTTC
many TRBD1 TRBJ1-1 TRBV12-5 CASGHGQGAWTEAFF TGTGCTAGTGGTCACGGACAGGGGGCATGGACTGAAGCTTTCTTT
many TRBD2 TRBJ2-1 TRBV11-3 CASSLDPGAGGQFF TGTGCCAGCAGCTTAGATCCGGGCGCGGGAGGGCAGTTCTTC
many TRBD2 TRBJ2-1 TRBV19 CASSGPSGRPTYNEQFF TGTGCCAGTAGTGGCCCTAGCGGGAGGCCCACCTACAATGAGCAGTTCTTC
few - TRBJ2-4 TRBV13 CASRGRGRAKNIQYF TGTGCCAGCAGGGGCAGGGGACGAGCCAAAAACATTCAGTACTTC
few TRBD1 TRBJ1-4 TRBV7-9 CASSTGQTNEKLFF TGTGCCAGCAGCACGGGACAGACTAATGAAAAACTGTTTTTT
few - TRBJ1-1 TRBV6-1 CATISTIHRPAEAFF TGTGCCACCATCAGCACTATCCACAGGCCGGCTGAAGCTTTCTTT
- - TRBJ1-5 TRBV18 CASSPGINQPQHF TGTGCCAGCTCACCGGGAATCAATCAGCCCCAGCATTTT
few - TRBJ2-3 TRBV25-1 CDRTDTQYF TGTGATCGGACAGATACGCAGTATTTT
many - TRBJ1-5 TRBV20-1 CSARDPQGGGLQPQHF TGCAGTGCTAGAGATCCCCAGGGCGGAGGCCTTCAGCCCCAGCATTTT
many TRBD1 TRBJ2-1 TRBV20-1 CSARDATGGSNEQFF TGCAGTGCTAGAGATGCGACAGGGGGAAGCAATGAGCAGTTCTTC
many TRBD1 TRBJ1-4 TRBV2 CASSEIPGQLEKLFF TGTGCCAGCAGTGAGATTCCGGGACAGCTAGAAAAACTGTTTTTT
few - TRBJ1-1 TRBV9 CASSVRVDTEAFF TGTGCCAGCAGCGTCCGTGTGGACACTGAAGCTTTCTTT
many - TRBJ2-1 TRBV12-3/TRBV12-4 CASRTSSLNEQFF TGTGCCAGCAGAACTTCGTCCCTCAATGAGCAGTTCTTC
many - TRBJ2-3 TRBV11-2 CASSSYGTRSTDTQYF TGTGCCAGCAGCTCCTACGGGACACGAAGCACAGATACGCAGTATTTT
- - TRBJ2-3 TRBV14 CASSLRAEVFTDTQYF TGTGCCAGCAGCCTCCGGGCCGAGGTTTTCACAGATACGCAGTATTTT